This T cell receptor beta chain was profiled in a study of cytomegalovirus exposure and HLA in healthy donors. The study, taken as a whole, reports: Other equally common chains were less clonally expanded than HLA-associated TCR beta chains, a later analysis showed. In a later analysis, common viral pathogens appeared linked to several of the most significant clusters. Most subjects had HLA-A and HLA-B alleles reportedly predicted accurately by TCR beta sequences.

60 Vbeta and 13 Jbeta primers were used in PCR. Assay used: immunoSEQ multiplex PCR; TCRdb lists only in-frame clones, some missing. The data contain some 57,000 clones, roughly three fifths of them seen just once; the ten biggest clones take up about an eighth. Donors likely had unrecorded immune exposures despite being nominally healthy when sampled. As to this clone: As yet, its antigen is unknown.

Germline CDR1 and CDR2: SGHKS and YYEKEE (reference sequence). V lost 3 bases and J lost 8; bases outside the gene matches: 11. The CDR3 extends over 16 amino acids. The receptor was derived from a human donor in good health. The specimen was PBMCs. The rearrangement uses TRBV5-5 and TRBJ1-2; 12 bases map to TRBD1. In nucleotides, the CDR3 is TGTGCCAGCAGCTCAACTCCGGGACAGGGGGCCGAGGGCTACACCTTC. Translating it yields CASSSTPGQGAEGYTF.